The present TCR beta chain was sequenced within a study of monozygotic twins with inflammatory bowel disease. CDR3 length: 15 residues. CDR1 and CDR2 from the germline V gene are SGHAT and FQNNGV. TCRdb processed the 5' RACE reads again and assigns one entry to each CDR3 protein, with no DNA. The sample holds under 200,000 distinct CDR3 sequences. The chain links TRBV11-2 to TRBJ2-3; there is no DNA to check the TCRdb D call of TRBD1. The sequenced material came from blood. This TCR came from a human donor with ulcerative colitis or Crohn's disease, or a healthy co-twin of an affected twin (not recorded which). This chain's CDR3 is CASSWDSTSTDTQYF.